A selection of T cell receptor beta chains follows, all from one sample in a study of blood T cell repertoires in COVID-19. Libraries were prepared by immunoSEQ multiplex PCR; TCRdb keeps only in-frame clonotypes and omits some of them. The sample records tens of thousands of clones, 91% being singletons. Sequenced: peripheral blood. All receptors come from a man in his 60s with acute or convalescent COVID-19. Each CDR3 is given without its conserved first and last residue. The order of the fields is V gene, CDR3 protein.

v_gene: TRBV28; CDR3aa: ASSWTGGQPQH
v_gene: TRBV25-1; CDR3aa: ASSDQQFRGNTEAF
v_gene: TRBV6-5; CDR3aa: ASSYHISPHEQF
v_gene: TRBV19; CDR3aa: ASSISPVGGTEAF
v_gene: TRBV3-1/TRBV3-2; CDR3aa: ASSQDKGQGAYEQY
v_gene: TRBV29-1; CDR3aa: SVEAGQGSSYEQY
v_gene: TRBV6-4; CDR3aa: ASSESAGIGGYT
v_gene: TRBV9; CDR3aa: ASSVTGYNEQF
v_gene: TRBV7-2; CDR3aa: ASSLQGATETQY
v_gene: TRBV28; CDR3aa: ASSRNSDYNSPLH
v_gene: TRBV19; CDR3aa: ASSAGTGSTHTQY
v_gene: TRBV6-5; CDR3aa: ASRTGTAIQETQY
v_gene: TRBV3-1/TRBV3-2; CDR3aa: ASSLREADTQY
v_gene: TRBV18; CDR3aa: ASSPDGGNSPLH
v_gene: TRBV4-3; CDR3aa: ASSQVPGEDTQY
v_gene: TRBV10-1; CDR3aa: ASSESRGLEQY
v_gene: TRBV5-4; CDR3aa: ASSLGSANEKLF
v_gene: TRBV7-2; CDR3aa: ASSLERGDRGGEQY
v_gene: TRBV28; CDR3aa: ALRSRTGVNSPLH
v_gene: TRBV9; CDR3aa: ASSVGDEQY
v_gene: TRBV10-3; CDR3aa: AISSTSGGTPYEQY
v_gene: TRBV2; CDR3aa: ASSGSGRSSGANVLT